There are many counts of the clone carrying this T cell receptor beta chain. The data were taken from a study of T cells in Graves' hyperthyroidism and ophthalmopathy. RNA transcripts yielded amplified TCR beta CDR3 regions. TCR CDR3 regions were first amplified by RT-PCR with HTBI primers. TCRdb passed the multiplex PCR reads through MiXCR, listing each CDR3 protein once. This table holds fewer than 450,000 distinct CDR3 sequences, about 17% found once. Trimming left V 11 bases short and J 0 bases short, with 9 bases between. In germline, CDR1 is ENHRY, CDR2 SYGVKD. CDR3 length: 12 residues. Patients showing uncontrolled infection, other autoimmune disease, pregnancy or lactation were ineligible. At first hyperthyroidism diagnosis, before any ophthalmopathy symptoms, the blood sample was collected.

The rearrangement uses TRBV10-3 and TRBJ2-3, with D maybe TRBD1 (5 bases). The specimen sequenced was blood. The sequence derives from a young woman with Graves' hyperthyroidism that later progressed to Graves' ophthalmopathy. As DNA, the CDR3 is TGTGCCGGGGCTCCTAGCACAGATACGCAGTATTTT. It is translated as CAGAPSTDTQYF.